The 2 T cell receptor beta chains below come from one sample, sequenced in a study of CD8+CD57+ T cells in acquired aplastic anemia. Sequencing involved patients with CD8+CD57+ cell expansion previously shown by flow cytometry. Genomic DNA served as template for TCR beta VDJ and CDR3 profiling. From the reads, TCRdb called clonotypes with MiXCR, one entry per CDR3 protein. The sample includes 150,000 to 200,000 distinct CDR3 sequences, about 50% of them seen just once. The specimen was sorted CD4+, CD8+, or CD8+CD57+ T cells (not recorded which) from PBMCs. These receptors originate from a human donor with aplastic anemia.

As DNA, the CDR3 is TGTGCCAGCAGCCAAGGGGCGATGGGGGAAAGGGGGAAACTGTTTTTT. It specifies CASSQGAMGERGKLFF. This chain joins TRBV14 and TRBJ1-4, with TRBD1 as a possible D gene (6 bases). The CDR3 is 16 residues long. Germline lookup yields CDR1 SGHDN and CDR2 FVKESK. The V end lost 1 base, the J end lost 11 bases, and 20 bases lay between the germline ends.

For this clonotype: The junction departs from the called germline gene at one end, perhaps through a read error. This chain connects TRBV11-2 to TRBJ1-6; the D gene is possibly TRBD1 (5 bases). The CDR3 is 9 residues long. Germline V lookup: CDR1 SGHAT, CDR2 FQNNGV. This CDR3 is CASSLWGRF. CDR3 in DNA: TGTGCCAGCAGCTTATGGGGCAGATTT.